This T cell receptor (beta chain) was captured by sequencing in a study of T cell changes during pregnancy in multiple sclerosis. J lost 7 bases, V lost 2 bases, and 4 bases had no gene match. The CDR3 is made up of 14 amino acids. The germline gives CDR1 MDHEN, CDR2 SYDVKM. TCRdb's copy holds only in-frame clones and misses some; the assay was immunoSEQ multiplex PCR. The sample includes more than 40,000 clones, roughly 87% of them seen just once. Sample: CD4+ T cells from peripheral blood mononuclear cells, taken in the first trimester of pregnancy. This TCR was sampled from a female donor with multiple sclerosis, enrolled in a pregnancy study. The genes are TRBV28 and TRBJ2-3; TRBD1 matches at 9 bases. CDR3 DNA sequence: TGTGCCAGCAGTTTACCGGGACAGGGACATACGCAGTATTTT. Residues: CASSLPGQGHTQYF. Full variable domain (outside the CDR3, taken from reference TRBV28 and TRBJ2-3): DVKVTQSSRYLVKRTGEKVFLECVQDMDHENMFWYRQDPGLGLRLIYFSYDVKMKEKGDIPEGYSVSREKKERFSLILESASTNQTSMYLCASSLPGQGHTQYFGPGTRLTVL.